A selection of T cell receptor beta chains follows, all from one sample in a study of shared clonotypes between healthy human individuals. Clones were sequenced by immunoSEQ multiplex PCR, and TCRdb holds only the in-frame ones, with some missing. Of 2 million to 2.5 million clones detected, 90% to 95% appear once; the ten largest clones hold about 0.34%. Sequencing used naive CD4+ T cells from PBMCs. These receptors were collected from a man aged 18 to 30 in good health. Some clones in this sample may be carry-over from other donors' samples. Each CDR3 is given with its conserved first and last residue. D genes are given only for firm matches. Clone size is shown for a subset of rows, as once, few, many or a class of expanded clone.

D,size,V,J,DNA,CDR3
NA,few,TRBV6-5,TRBJ2-7,TGTGCCAGCAGGAACTCCTACGAGCAGTACTTC,CASRNSYEQYF
TRBD2,few,TRBV19,TRBJ2-1,TGTGCCAGTAAGGACGGCGGGAGGGCCTCCTACAATGAGCAGTTCTTC,CASKDGGRASYNEQFF
NA,NA,TRBV25-1,TRBJ1-2,TGTGCCAGCAGTGAACCCGGGTACGGCTACACCTTC,CASSEPGYGYTF
NA,NA,TRBV7-2,TRBJ2-7,TGTGCCAGCAGCTTCCAGGGCATATCCTACGAGCAGTACTTC,CASSFQGISYEQYF
NA,once,TRBV10-3,TRBJ1-5,TGTGCCACGAGGGGTCTGAATGGGGACCAGCCCCAGCATTTT,CATRGLNGDQPQHF
NA,NA,TRBV6-5,TRBJ1-2,TGTGCCAGCAGTTTCCGCCAGTGGCCCTATGGCTACACCTTC,CASSFRQWPYGYTF
NA,NA,TRBV6-1,TRBJ1-1,TGTGCCAGCAGTGATAGGGGGGGGTTCACTGAAGCTTTCTTT,CASSDRGGFTEAFF
NA,NA,TRBV7-2,TRBJ2-7,TGTGCCAGCAGCCCAGGGTTCTACGAGCAGTACTTC,CASSPGFYEQYF
NA,once,TRBV28,TRBJ1-1,TGTGCCAGCAGTTTAGAGGGGTCATACACTGAAGCTTTCTTT,CASSLEGSYTEAFF
TRBD2,NA,TRBV27,TRBJ2-7,TGTGCCAGCAGTTTATATAGCGGGAGTCCCGAGCAGTACTTC,CASSLYSGSPEQYF